This TCR beta chain originates from a study of identical twins (dated by TCRdb to about 2016). Background for the entire study: To test whether fetal clonotypes persist, this study deep-sequenced TCR alpha and beta repertoires from monozygotic twins, from unrelated adults of various ages, and from cord blood. Replicate twin experiments were performed at different times using different library preparation protocols to rule out contamination. Paper-wide results and their limitations: Abundant cord blood beta clonotypes carried fewer insertions; young adult naive repertoires showed a weaker similar trend, while memory repertoires showed none. Because the same donors could not be followed over many years, the conclusions relied on cross-sectional statistical analysis. In beta out-of-frame sequences, excess twin sharing was weaker, because having fewer shared sequences lowered the signal-to-noise ratio. Compared with coincidental sharing between unrelated individuals, out-of-frame TCR alpha sequences shared between twins had an excess of sequences with low generation probability. Invariant T cells such as MAIT and iNKT could partly confound zero-insertion analyses, although diverse VJ usage argued against such confounding for most clonotypes. In monozygotic twins, recombination models systematically underestimated out-of-frame TCR alpha sharing, but the models matched the sharing seen between unrelated individuals.

Every donor was a healthy Caucasian. Three pairs of female monozygotic twins, all aged about 18 to 30 years, were included in the twin cohort. Peripheral blood mononuclear cells were used as the source from which RNA for TCR libraries was isolated. The CDR3 sequence holds 15 residues, the cysteine and phenylalanine included. The CDR3 DNA has 45 bases and is translated from base 1. Compared with germline, V lacks 1 base and J lacks 3 bases; bases without a gene match: 6. The germline V gene gives CDR1 as SGHTA and CDR2 as FQGNSA. This clonotype was counted only a few times. Its target antigen remains unknown. The sample holds no much larger clone one base away, and base qualities are not on file. The library relied on 5' RACE. TCRdb lists the instrument as Illumina HiSeq 2000. A universal primer binding site was added through template switching, and the final cDNA carried a unique molecular identifier so that TCR cDNA molecules could be counted accurately. Specific primers in the conserved constant-segment region were used to synthesize first-strand cDNA for the TCR alpha and beta chains. Each cDNA library was double barcoded, with a SMART-Mk sample barcode plus Illumina barcodes, to control for contamination. TruSeq adapter sequences along with Illumina sample barcodes were introduced in two successive PCR steps. The TCR alpha and beta cDNA libraries were sequenced on the Illumina HiSeq platform using custom primers. The source study handled its data this way. Raw reads were processed with MiGEC to extract unique molecular identifiers, and MiXCR was used to determine CDR3 positions. For each individual, recombination models were inferred using an EM algorithm with the repgenHMM and IGoR tools. Shared clonotypes were analyzed with the tcR package in R, and sharing was normalized by the product of cloneset sizes. Out-of-frame nonproductive sequences were analyzed to study raw recombination free of thymic and clonal selection effects. TCRdb trimmed public reads at Q25 via fastp, called clones via MiXCR and kept in-frame beta chains. Each entry is one CDR3 protein sequence, shown with its most common DNA and genes. TCRdb, not the original authors, processed these V and J calls. Recorded for this sample are about 730,000 distinct CDR3 sequences; about 20% of them occurred a single time. Approximately 4.3% of the sample rests with the top ten.

Another study also made use of these data, one on T cells expressing NK-cell markers. Per the second study: Fewer than ten donors provided sorted CD3+CD56+NKG2C+, CD3+CD56+NKG2C- and CD3+CD56-NKG2C+ T-cell subsets, whose TCR beta-chain repertoires were profiled. Of the eight sequenced donors, seven were found to be HCMV-seropositive and one was found to be HCMV-seronegative. In several experiments an anti-gammadeltaTCR antibody was added to restrict sorting to alphabetaTCR-expressing T cells. In six donors, the dominant CD3+CD56+NKG2C+ clonotypes were among the top 10 CD8+ clonotypes and accounted for about 1.0-7.5% of CD8+ T cells. Those dominant clonotypes were again the most abundant among CD3+CD56-NKG2C+ cells in four donors, at roughly 28.3-60.1%. Whether the expanded NKG2C-expressing T cell clones were specific for HCMV antigens remained unclear. All eight donors whose samples were sequenced were randomly selected healthy volunteers, three of them men and five women. To determine HCMV serostatus, a commercial ELISA kit was used to detect HCMV-specific IgG in serum. For five or six donors, unsorted PBMC were also used to sequence bulk peripheral blood T-cell repertoires. MIGEC was used to demultiplex reads and group the reads by UMI, and MiTCR was used to assemble and quantify clonotypes. To exclude erroneous sequences, only TCR cDNA sequences supported by at least two reads were retained. The tcR package was used for downstream repertoire analysis, with clonotypes matched between fractions based on CDR3 nucleotide sequence plus V segment. VDJmatch was used to annotate antigen specificity against VDJdb, with one amino acid substitution in CDR3 permitted.

The clonotype originates from a woman aged 18-29 years in good health. The chain is encoded by TRBV7-2 joined to TRBJ2-7; TRBD2 lines up with 7 middle nucleotides. Sequencing was done on a sample of PBMCs. This receptor has the CDR3 CASSLEAGANYEQYF. The DNA is TGTGCCAGCAGCTTAGAGGCGGGAGCTAACTACGAGCAGTACTTC.